This paragraph covers one T cell receptor beta chain sequence. The data are from a study of blood T cell repertoires in COVID-19. Study context: COVID-19 samples from acute and convalescent phases originated in the United States, Italy and Spain.

Only in-frame clones appear in the TCRdb table, and some are missing; sequencing was by immunoSEQ multiplex PCR. Seen here are around 140,000 clones, about 91% observed once, and the top ten hold more than 25%. The CDR3 consists of 15 residues. The V and J ends lost 4 bases and 5 bases respectively, with 18 bases between them. Germline-derived CDR1 and CDR2 are SGHRS and YFSETQ. The chain recombines TRBV5-1 with TRBJ2-5, with D possibly TRBD2 on 7 matching bases. The clonotype originates from a human donor in a cohort sampled during active COVID-19. The sample taken for sequencing was peripheral blood. The CDR3 DNA reads as TGCGCCAGCAGCACCCTTGGGGGGGCCGGGGAGACCCAGTACTTC. This gives the protein CASSTLGGAGETQYF.